The entry that follows covers one T cell receptor (beta chain) sequence. CDR1 is MNHEY, CDR2 SVGAGI, per germline. The CDR3 totals 13 residues. Between the trimmed V and J ends, which lost 11 bases and 7 bases, there was a span of 15 bases. The source of the sample is a study of blood T cell repertoires in COVID-19. Study overall: PBMCs, B-cell-depleted T cells, or T cells provided the cDNA or gDNA that made up the material.

Per the study methods: Amplification of reference gene primers was used by the study to estimate nucleated cell counts. Generated by immunoSEQ multiplex PCR, the TCRdb table keeps only in-frame clones and is missing some. D and trimming come from the DNA, and the V and J calls and clone size come from that table. The table has roughly 300,000 clones, more than 75% seen once. The material sequenced was peripheral blood. The gene calls are TRBV6-5 and TRBJ1-6, with no clear D. The receptor comes from a woman aged 45 to 65 who had recovered from COVID-19. DNA for the CDR3: TGTGCCTGCCACCGGGGAGGAAATTCACCCCTCCACTTT. Translation: CACHRGGNSPLHF.